One TCR beta chain is described in this entry. Its antigen is unknown. The source of the sample is a study of untreated major depressive disorder. Each depressed patient was matched pairwise with a non-depressed control on sex, age, current smoking status and body mass index. TCRdb's copy holds only in-frame clones and misses some; the assay was immunoSEQ multiplex PCR. The top ten clones hold approximately 0.6% of a sample with approximately 20,000 clones, around 90% of them seen once. Study-level results: TRBV05-01 (Vbeta 5.1) usage was higher in CD4+ T cells of depressed patients than controls.

V was cut by 2 bases and J by 4 bases, with 11 bases left in between. The CDR3 loop spans 14 amino acids. In germline, CDR1 is KGHSH, CDR2 LQKENI. Sequenced material: CD4+ T cells from PBMCs. The sequence came from a middle-aged woman with major depressive disorder. V and J are TRBV18 and TRBJ1-2, with D uncertain. CDR3 DNA sequence: TGTGCCAGCTCACCAGTCAAGTCGAGCTATGGCTACACCTTC. Translating it yields CASSPVKSSYGYTF.